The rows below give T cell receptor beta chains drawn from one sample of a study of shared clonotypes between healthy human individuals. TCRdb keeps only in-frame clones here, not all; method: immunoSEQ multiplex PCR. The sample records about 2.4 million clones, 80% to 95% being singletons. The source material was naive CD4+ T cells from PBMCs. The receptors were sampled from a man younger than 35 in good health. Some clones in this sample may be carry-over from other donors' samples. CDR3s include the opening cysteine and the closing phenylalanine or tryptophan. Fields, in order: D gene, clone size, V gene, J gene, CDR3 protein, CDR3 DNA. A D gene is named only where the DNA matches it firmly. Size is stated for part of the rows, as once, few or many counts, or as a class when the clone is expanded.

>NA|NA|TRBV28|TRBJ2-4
CASSFRGIAKNIQYF
TGTGCCAGCAGTTTTAGGGGAATAGCCAAAAACATTCAGTACTTC
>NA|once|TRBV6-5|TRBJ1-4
CASSYSGRELFF
TGTGCCAGCAGTTACTCGGGCAGGGAATTGTTTTTT
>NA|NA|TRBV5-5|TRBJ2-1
CASSLAGRAPPGNEQFF
TGTGCCAGCAGCTTGGCCGGCAGGGCACCCCCTGGCAATGAGCAGTTCTTC
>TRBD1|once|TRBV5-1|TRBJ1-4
CASSSRGQATNEKLFF
TGCGCCAGCAGCTCCAGGGGGCAGGCAACTAATGAAAAACTGTTTTTT
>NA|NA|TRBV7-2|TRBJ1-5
CASSEEREGPQHF
TGTGCCAGCAGCGAAGAACGGGAAGGGCCCCAGCATTTT
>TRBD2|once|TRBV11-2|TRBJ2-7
CASSLDGRAGGPGQYF
TGTGCCAGCAGCTTAGATGGTAGAGCGGGAGGGCCGGGGCAGTACTTC
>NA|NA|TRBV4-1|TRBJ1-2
CASSQDAGYGYTF
TGCGCCAGCAGCCAAGATGCAGGCTATGGCTACACCTTC
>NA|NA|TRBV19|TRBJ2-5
CASSKPDSTFQETQYF
TGTGCCAGTAGTAAGCCGGACAGCACGTTCCAAGAGACCCAGTACTTC
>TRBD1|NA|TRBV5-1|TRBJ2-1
CASSLGGTGGVNEQFF
TGCGCCAGCAGCTTGGGCGGGACAGGGGGCGTGAATGAGCAGTTCTTC
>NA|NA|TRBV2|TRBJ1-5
CASSERAGTQPQHF
TGTGCCAGCAGTGAAAGGGCAGGGACTCAGCCCCAGCATTTT
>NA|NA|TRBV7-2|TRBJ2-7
CASSPSIVETHEQYF
TGTGCCAGCAGCCCCTCGATAGTGGAGACCCACGAGCAGTACTTC
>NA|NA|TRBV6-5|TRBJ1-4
CASSYSMGNEKLFF
TGTGCCAGCAGTTACTCGATGGGTAATGAAAAACTGTTTTTT
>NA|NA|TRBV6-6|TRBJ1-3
CASSFYGGAGNTIYF
TGTGCCAGCAGTTTCTACGGGGGGGCTGGAAACACCATATATTTT
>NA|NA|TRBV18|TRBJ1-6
CASSPTERTYSPLHF
TGTGCCAGCTCACCTACCGAAAGGACGTATTCACCCCTCCACTTT
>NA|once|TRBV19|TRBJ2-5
CASRDRTWGGTQYF
TGTGCCAGTAGAGACAGGACGTGGGGCGGGACCCAGTACTTC
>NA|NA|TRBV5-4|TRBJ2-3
CASGGSLTTDTQYF
TGTGCCAGCGGGGGTTCTCTCACCACAGATACGCAGTATTTT
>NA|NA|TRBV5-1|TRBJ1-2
CASSLTGSPQNYGYTF
TGCGCCAGCAGCTTGACCGGTTCGCCACAAAACTATGGCTACACCTTC
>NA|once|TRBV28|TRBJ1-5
CASSLPKGDHQPQHF
TGTGCCAGCAGTTTACCTAAGGGGGACCATCAGCCCCAGCATTTT
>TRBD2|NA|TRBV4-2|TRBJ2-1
CASSQTGGSITYNEQFF
TGTGCCAGCAGCCAAACTGGCGGGAGCATCACCTACAATGAGCAGTTCTTC
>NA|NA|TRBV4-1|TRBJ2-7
CASSQVLTVGIHEQYF
TGCGCCAGCAGCCAAGTACTGACCGTAGGTATCCACGAGCAGTACTTC
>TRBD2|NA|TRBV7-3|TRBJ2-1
CASSFLAENYNEQFF
TGTGCCAGCAGCTTTCTAGCGGAGAACTACAATGAGCAGTTCTTC
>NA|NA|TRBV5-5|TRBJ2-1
CASSLGAASSYNEQFF
TGTGCCAGCAGCTTAGGGGCGGCTAGCTCCTACAATGAGCAGTTCTTC
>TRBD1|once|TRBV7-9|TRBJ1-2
CASRIVDRDYGYTF
TGTGCCAGCCGGATCGTGGACAGGGATTATGGCTACACCTTC
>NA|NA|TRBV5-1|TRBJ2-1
CASSLLGDEQFF
TGCGCCAGCAGCTTGCTAGGCGATGAGCAGTTCTTC
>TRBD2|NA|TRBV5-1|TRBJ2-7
CASSSTSGKPYEQYF
TGCGCCAGCAGCTCGACTAGCGGGAAACCCTACGAGCAGTACTTC
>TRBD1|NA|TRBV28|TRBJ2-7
CASTLGTGAYEQYF
TGTGCCAGCACGCTTGGGACAGGGGCTTACGAGCAGTACTTC
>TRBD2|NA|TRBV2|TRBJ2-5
CASGEGQETQYF
TGTGCCAGCGGGGAGGGTCAAGAGACCCAGTACTTC
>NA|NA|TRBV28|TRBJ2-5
CATRDGGQETQYF
TGTGCCACGCGCGATGGGGGCCAAGAGACCCAGTACTTC
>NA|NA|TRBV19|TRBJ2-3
CASSIDLLGQGTDTQYF
TGTGCCAGTAGTATAGATCTACTGGGGCAGGGCACAGATACGCAGTATTTT
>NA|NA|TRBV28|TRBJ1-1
CASSPSGGSGEAFF
TGTGCCAGCAGTCCCAGTGGGGGTTCCGGTGAAGCTTTCTTT
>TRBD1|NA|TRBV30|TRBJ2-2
CAWSQGAGELFF
TGTGCCTGGAGCCAGGGGGCCGGGGAGCTGTTTTTT
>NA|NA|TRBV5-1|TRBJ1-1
CASSSTLNTEAFF
TGCGCCAGCAGTTCGACGCTTAACACTGAAGCTTTCTTT
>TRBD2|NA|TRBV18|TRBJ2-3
CASSLSAGGFTDTQYF
TGTGCCAGCTCACTCTCAGCGGGAGGCTTCACAGATACGCAGTATTTT
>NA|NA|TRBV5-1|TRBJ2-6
CASSLAESGANVLTF
TGCGCCAGCAGCTTGGCTGAATCTGGGGCCAACGTCCTGACTTTC
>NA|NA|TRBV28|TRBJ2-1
CASSLPGPAGSYNEQFF
TGTGCCAGCAGTTTGCCGGGCCCTGCGGGGAGCTACAATGAGCAGTTCTTC
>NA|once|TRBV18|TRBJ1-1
CASSPRAGWETEAFF
TGTGCCAGCTCACCACGGGCAGGGTGGGAAACTGAAGCTTTCTTT
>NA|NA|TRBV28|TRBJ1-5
CASSLRSSSNQPQHF
TGTGCCAGCAGTTTAAGGAGCAGCTCGAATCAGCCCCAGCATTTT
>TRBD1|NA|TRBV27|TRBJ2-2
CASSLFPGQGPNTGELFF
TGTGCCAGCAGTTTATTCCCCGGACAGGGCCCGAACACCGGGGAGCTGTTTTTT
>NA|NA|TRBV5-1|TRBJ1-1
CASSFQGNTEAFF
TGCGCCAGCAGCTTCCAGGGAAACACTGAAGCTTTCTTT
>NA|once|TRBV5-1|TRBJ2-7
CASSLENRETGQYF
TGCGCCAGCAGCTTGGAAAACAGGGAAACCGGGCAGTACTTC